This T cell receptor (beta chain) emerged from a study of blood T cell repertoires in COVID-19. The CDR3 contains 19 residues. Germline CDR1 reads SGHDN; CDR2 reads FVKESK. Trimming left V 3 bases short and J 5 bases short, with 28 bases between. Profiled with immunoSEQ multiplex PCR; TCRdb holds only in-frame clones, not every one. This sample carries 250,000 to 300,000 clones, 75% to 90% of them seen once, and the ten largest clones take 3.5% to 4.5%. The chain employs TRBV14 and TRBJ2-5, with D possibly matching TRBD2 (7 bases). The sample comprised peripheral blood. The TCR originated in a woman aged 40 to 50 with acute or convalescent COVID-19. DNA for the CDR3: TGTGCCAGCAGCCAGTCTACCCTGGGGGGGCGCATGACCCGCGAGACCCAGTACTTC. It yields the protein CASSQSTLGGRMTRETQYF.